The sequence of this T cell receptor beta chain was determined in a study of cytomegalovirus exposure and HLA in healthy donors. The CDR3 consists of 14 residues. Trimming removed 7 bases from V and 6 bases from J; junction bases left unmatched: 5. Germline CDR1 MNHNY, CDR2 SVGAGI (reference sequence). Study-wide results and caveats: Common viral pathogens (according to a later analysis) appeared linked to several of the most significant clusters. Investigators reported 164 TCR beta chains as tied to cytomegalovirus. Reportedly, HLA-A and HLA-B alleles of most subjects were accurately predicted from TCR beta.

As regards this clone: The antigen remains unidentified.

Primers: 60 Vbeta forward and 13 Jbeta reverse. Generated by immunoSEQ multiplex PCR, the TCRdb table keeps only in-frame clones and is missing some. The sample includes over 85,000 clones, approximately 82% of them seen just once. The chain uses TRBV6-6 and TRBJ2-3; TRBD2 matches at 12 bases. The sample was PBMCs. The source of this sequence is a man between 25 and 39 years old in good health and CMV-seropositive. The CDR3 here is CASTAGTSGDTQYF. In DNA, the CDR3 is TGTGCCAGCACCGCCGGGACTAGCGGGGATACGCAGTATTTT.